One and the same sample provided the 30 T cell receptor beta chains below, sequenced in a study of blood T cell repertoires in COVID-19. Data came from immunoSEQ multiplex PCR; TCRdb stores just in-frame clones and leaves some out. The repertoire holds around 230,000 clones, with around 89% as singletons. Specimen: PBMCs or T cells enriched from blood (not recorded which). The source of these receptors is a woman aged 25-40 years who had recovered from COVID-19.

The J gene is TRBJ1-1, the V gene TRBV3-1 (or the pseudogene TRBV3-2); perhaps TRBD1 as D (6 bases). The germline V gene has CDR1 LGHDT and CDR2 YNNKEL (reference sequence). The CDR3 loop spans 14 amino acids. Trimming removed 2 bases from V and 5 bases from J, with 12 bases in between. The CDR3 DNA sequence: TGTGCCAGCAGCCAACTACAGGGTTTTACTGAAGCTTTCTTT. Protein: CASSQLQGFTEAFF.

This clone was seen just once. The rearrangement uses TRBV3-1 (or the pseudogene TRBV3-2) and TRBJ2-5; TRBD2 agrees at 10 bases. After removal of 8 bases from V and 5 bases from J, the junction contained 5 bases not matched to a gene. This CDR3 is 13 amino acids long. CDR1 LGHDT and CDR2 YNNKEL come from the germline V gene (reference sequence). The CDR3 sequence: CASGQTSGETQYF. CDR3 nucleotide sequence: TGTGCCAGCGGACAGACTAGCGGGGAGACCCAGTACTTC.

DNA for the CDR3: TGTGCCAGCAGCTTAGTATGGGGGGGCCTTGGGAATGAGCAGTTCTTC. Its translation: CASSLVWGGLGNEQFF. The chain couples TRBV7-2 to TRBJ2-1, with a weak D call TRBD2 (7 bases). CDR1 and CDR2 from the germline V gene are SGHTA and FQGNSA. This CDR3 is 16 amino acids long. The V gene lost 1 base and the J gene lost 7 bases, with 17 bases spanning the gap.

This rearrangement joins TRBV29-1 to TRBJ1-5; 8 nucleotides align to TRBD1. This CDR3 has 14 amino acids. Trimming took 4 bases from V and 5 from J; bases not matched to a gene: 7. The germline CDR1 and CDR2 sequences are SQVTM and ANQGSEA. As DNA, the CDR3 is TGCAGCGTTGCGGCAGGGGGCGGCCATCAGCCCCAGCATTTT. Protein sequence: CSVAAGGGHQPQHF. The whole variable domain, remainder taken from reference TRBV29-1 and TRBJ1-5, is SAVISQKPSRDICQRGTSLTIQCQVDSQVTMMFWYRQQPGQSLTLIATANQGSEATYESGFVIDKFPISRPNLTFSTLTVSNMSPEDSSIYLCSVAAGGGHQPQHFGDGTRLSIL.

The V and J genes are TRBV2 and TRBJ1-2; possibly TRBD1 for D (6 bases). Trimming took 7 bases from V and 1 from J, leaving 10 bases between them. Germline V gives CDR1 SNHLY, CDR2 FYNNEI. This CDR3 is 13 amino acids long. The CDR3 protein is CASNRDNNYGYTF. The CDR3 region has the DNA TGTGCCAGCAACAGGGACAATAACTATGGCTACACCTTC. Filled out from reference TRBV2 and TRBJ1-2, the complete variable domain reads EPEVTQTPSHQVTQMGQEVILRCVPISNHLYFYWYRQILGQKVEFLVSFYNNEISEKSEIFDDQFSVERPDGSNFTLKIRSTKLEDSAMYFCASNRDNNYGYTFGSGTRLTVV.

This chain joins TRBV6-2 or TRBV6-3 and TRBJ2-1, with a tentative D call TRBD2 (5 bases). Trimming pared 6 bases from V and 0 bases from J, leaving 15 bases between. The germline V gene encodes CDR1 MNHEY and CDR2 SVGEGT. The CDR3 has 16 amino acids. In DNA form, the CDR3 reads TGTGCCAGCAGCCTCCGGTTAGGGAGCTCCTACAATGAGCAGTTCTTC. The encoded protein is CASSLRLGSSYNEQFF.

The rearrangement uses TRBV2 and TRBJ1-2; D remains ambiguous. CDR1 SNHLY and CDR2 FYNNEI come from the germline V gene. V lost 3 bases, J lost 2 bases, and 10 bases lay in between. This CDR3 region has 14 residues. The CDR3 nucleotides are TGTGCCAGCAGTGATTTGAGACAAAACTATGGCTACACCTTC. Its translation: CASSDLRQNYGYTF.

V is TRBV19 and J is TRBJ1-5; D remains unclear. The CDR3 covers 13 residues. Germline V gene data show CDR1 as LNHDA and CDR2 as SQIVND (reference sequence). The V end lost 3 bases, the J end lost 6 bases, and 9 bases lay between the germline ends. The chain's CDR3 is CASSIEGGQPQHF. The CDR3 region has the DNA TGTGCCAGTAGTATTGAGGGCGGTCAGCCCCAGCATTTT. The complete variable domain, with remaining parts taken from reference TRBV19 and TRBJ1-5, reads DGGITQSPKYLFRKEGQNVTLSCEQNLNHDAMYWYRQDPGQGLRLIYYSQIVNDFQKGDIAEGYSVSREKKESFPLTVTSAQKNPTAFYLCASSIEGGQPQHFGDGTRLSIL.

The rearrangement uses TRBV2 and TRBJ1-4; D perhaps matches TRBD1 (5 bases). Trimming shortened V by 3 bases and J by 8 bases, and 16 bases separated the two germline ends. The CDR3 contains 15 residues. Germline CDR1 SNHLY, CDR2 FYNNEI. CDR3 nucleotide sequence: TGTGCCAGCAGTGAGGATAGTCAGGGTGGAGAAAAACTGTTTTTT. Translation: CASSEDSQGGEKLFF.

The chain has TRBV9 and TRBJ2-1, with D possibly TRBD2 on 6 matching bases. CDR1 is SGDLS, CDR2 YYNGEE, per germline. The CDR3 runs to 16 residues. The V end was cut by 3 bases, the J end by 4 bases, with 17 bases between. CDR3 bases: TGTGCCAGCAGCGCCCCCGAGTTGGGGACTTACAATGAGCAGTTCTTC. Amino acids: CASSAPELGTYNEQFF.

The rearrangement joins TRBV4-1 to TRBJ1-5; D is possibly TRBD1 (5 bases). V lost 0 bases to trimming and J lost 9 bases, with 18 bases between them. Germline CDR1 reads MGHRA; CDR2 reads YSYEKL. The CDR3 contains 16 residues. CDR3 amino acids: CASSQEETQGTRPQHF. In nucleotides, the CDR3 is TGCGCCAGCAGCCAAGAAGAGACCCAGGGAACACGGCCCCAGCATTTT.

This chain joins TRBV11-1 and TRBJ2-1; D is unresolved. Trimming took off 3 bases at V and 6 bases at J, with 9 bases between the two ends. The CDR3 has 13 amino acids. Germline CDR1 reads SGHAT; CDR2 reads FQDESV (reference sequence). The CDR3 region is CASSFFLVNEQFF. The DNA for the CDR3 is TGTGCCAGCAGCTTTTTCCTAGTCAATGAGCAGTTCTTC.

For the CDR3, the DNA is TGCGCCAGCAGCTTTAAGGGACAGATTGCCACTGAAGCTTTCTTT. Residues: CASSFKGQIATEAFF. This sequence joins TRBV5-1 and TRBJ1-1; 7 bases line up with TRBD1. V gave up 2 bases and J gave up 4 bases; unmatched junction bases: 8. CDR1 and CDR2 (germline): SGHRS, YFSETQ. CDR3 length: 15 residues.

CDR3 residues: CSASSSGLHEQYF. Written as DNA, the CDR3 is TGCAGTGCTAGTAGTTCAGGGTTGCACGAGCAGTACTTC. The J gene is TRBJ2-7, the V gene TRBV20-1; D may be TRBD1 (5 bases). Germline V CDR1 and CDR2: DFQATT, SNEGSKA (reference sequence). The CDR3 runs to 13 residues. Trimming took 3 bases from V and 5 from J, leaving 14 bases between them.

The chain recombines TRBV5-6 with TRBJ1-2; 12 bases are shared with TRBD1. There are 15 residues in the CDR3. Trimming cost V 2 bases and J 7 bases; bases outside gene matches: 6. Per germline, CDR1 SGHDT and CDR2 YYEEEE. DNA for the CDR3: TGTGCCAGCAGCTTTTTGGGACAGGGGGCAGGTGGCTACACCTTC. It specifies CASSFLGQGAGGYTF.

In this sample, this clone turned up once. The V and J genes are TRBV9 and TRBJ2-3; D remains unclear. In germline, CDR1 is SGDLS, CDR2 YYNGEE. V shed 3 bases and J shed 4 bases, with 9 bases lying between them. CDR3 size: 13 residues. This CDR3 reads CASSDGLADTQYF. CDR3 DNA sequence: TGTGCCAGCAGCGACGGTCTAGCAGATACGCAGTATTTT.

V gene TRBV6-2 or TRBV6-3 combines with J gene TRBJ1-1; D is ambiguous. V was cut by 4 bases and J by 5 bases, with 5 bases left in between. The V gene's germline CDR1 is MNHEY and CDR2 SVGEGT. The CDR3 runs 11 residues. CDR3 nucleotides: TGTGCCAGCAGTTCTAGGACTGAAGCTTTCTTT. It translates to CASSSRTEAFF.

The table lists this clone with a count of one. The chain has TRBV9 and TRBJ2-7; D gene uncertain. Germline-derived CDR1 and CDR2 are SGDLS and YYNGEE. Trimming left V 0 bases short and J 0 bases short, with 10 bases between. There are 15 residues in the CDR3. CDR3 sequence: CASSVEGSSSYEQYF. The CDR3 coding sequence is TGTGCCAGCAGCGTAGAAGGCTCTAGCTCCTACGAGCAGTACTTC.

This chain uses TRBV7-2 with TRBJ1-1; no clear D gene. The germline V and J ends were trimmed by 5 bases and 4 bases, with 17 bases remaining between them. The CDR3 is made up of 15 amino acids. Germline V gene data show CDR1 as SGHTA and CDR2 as FQGNSA. CDR3 DNA sequence: TGTGCCAGCAGCCCCCCGGCGAGCGGACCCACTGAAGCTTTCTTT. This encodes CASSPPASGPTEAFF. Full variable domain (rest looked up from reference TRBV7-2 and TRBJ1-1): GAGVSQSPSNKVTEKGKDVELRCDPISGHTALYWYRQSLGQGLEFLIYFQGNSAPDKSGLPSDRFSAERTGGSVSTLTIQRTQQEDSAVYLCASSPPASGPTEAFFGQGTRLTVV.

This chain links TRBV7-9 with TRBJ2-3; D is perhaps TRBD1 (6 bases). Trimming shortened V by 6 bases and J by 0 bases, and 10 bases separated the two germline ends. Germline assignment: CDR1 SEHNR and CDR2 FQNEAQ (reference sequence). The CDR3 is 14 amino acids. The CDR3 here is CASRPGASTDTQYF. The CDR3 DNA reads TGTGCCAGCAGGCCAGGGGCTAGCACAGATACGCAGTATTTT.

The table lists this clone with a count of one. The rearrangement uses TRBV6-5 and TRBJ1-1; TRBD1 agrees at 7 bases. The CDR3 covers 15 residues. Germline-derived CDR1 and CDR2 are MNHEY and SVGAGI. Trimming at V came to 4 bases and at J to 1 base, leaving 6 bases not matched to a gene. The CDR3 loop is CASSFSGTANTEAFF. Written as DNA, the CDR3 is TGTGCCAGCAGTTTTAGTGGGACAGCGAACACTGAAGCTTTCTTT.

This clone showed up just once. The V call is TRBV6-5, the J call TRBJ1-2; a possible D gene is TRBD1 (6 bases). Germline V gives CDR1 MNHEY, CDR2 SVGAGI. Trimming stripped 4 bases from V and 8 bases from J, with 17 bases between. The CDR3 runs to 14 residues. Written as DNA, the CDR3 is TGTGCCAGCAGTTCTCAGGGGTTGGGGCGCGGCTACACCTTC. Its translation is CASSSQGLGRGYTF.

This chain uses TRBV6-1 with TRBJ1-1, with TRBD1 matching 7 bases. CDR1 and CDR2 (germline): MNHNS, SASEGT. V gave up 2 bases and J gave up 1 base; unmatched junction bases: 7. The CDR3 totals 16 residues. CDR3 nucleotides: TGTGCCAGCAGTGAAAGACTAGGACAGGCGAACACTGAAGCTTTCTTT. It translates to CASSERLGQANTEAFF.

V gene TRBV7-2 combines with J gene TRBJ2-3, with 8 bases that match TRBD1. With 5 bases clipped from V and 0 bases from J, the junction kept 7 bases outside the gene matches. The CDR3 consists of 16 residues. CDR1 is SGHTA and CDR2 is FQGNSA in the germline V gene. The CDR3 reads CASSKDRGISTDTQYF. In DNA, the CDR3 is TGTGCCAGCAGCAAAGACAGGGGAATTAGCACAGATACGCAGTATTTT.

The gene calls are TRBV6-5 and TRBJ1-2; D possibly corresponds to TRBD1 (5 bases). The germline CDR1 and CDR2 sequences are MNHEY and SVGAGI. The V gene lost 0 bases and the J gene lost 4 bases, with 12 bases spanning the gap. CDR3 length: 15 residues. The CDR3 DNA sequence: TGTGCCAGCAGTTACTCCACAGGCTCATCCTATGGCTACACCTTC. Encoded protein: CASSYSTGSSYGYTF.

This clone was detected a few times. This chain links TRBV4-2 with TRBJ2-7; 8 bases line up with TRBD1. V gave up 2 bases and J gave up 3 bases; unmatched junction bases: 6. The CDR3 has 15 amino acids. From germline, CDR1 is LGHNA and CDR2 YNFKEQ. CDR3 DNA sequence: TGTGCCAGCAGCCAACCTTTGGACAGGGACTACGAGCAGTACTTC. Protein: CASSQPLDRDYEQYF.

The chain joins TRBV5-4 to TRBJ1-3; D possibly corresponds to TRBD1 (5 bases). The CDR3 has 15 residues. V lost 4 bases and J lost 1, with 12 bases in between. Germline CDR1 SGHNT, CDR2 YYREEE (reference sequence). The CDR3: CASSTQGKSGNTIYF. DNA for the CDR3: TGTGCCAGCAGCACCCAGGGAAAATCTGGAAACACCATATATTTT.

This chain uses TRBV27 with TRBJ1-5; a possible D gene is TRBD1 (6 bases). Deletions cut 4 bases from V and 6 bases from J, with 13 bases between. Germline CDR1 is MNHEY and CDR2 is SMNVEV (reference sequence). CDR3 size: 14 residues. The CDR3 region is CASSYREMAQPQHF. In DNA, the CDR3 is TGTGCCAGCAGTTACAGGGAAATGGCTCAGCCCCAGCATTTT.

The chain links TRBV19 to TRBJ1-1, with D possibly TRBD1 on 5 matching bases. CDR3 length: 14 amino acids. The germline V gene encodes CDR1 LNHDA and CDR2 SQIVND (reference sequence). V gave up 3 bases and J gave up 0 bases, with 8 bases separating them. DNA of the CDR3: TGTGCCAGTAGTATCAACAGGCTGAACACTGAAGCTTTCTTT. It yields the protein CASSINRLNTEAFF.

The chain has TRBV5-4 and TRBJ2-1, with 9 bases aligning to TRBD2. Germline V gene data show CDR1 as SGHNT and CDR2 as YYREEE (reference sequence). The CDR3 has 15 residues. J was trimmed by 1 base and V by 4 bases; bases with no gene match: 3. The CDR3 bases are TGTGCCAGCAGCCGAGCGGGGGGATCCTACAATGAGCAGTTCTTC. Translated: CASSRAGGSYNEQFF.